Listed below are T cell receptor beta chains from one sample, sequenced in a study of post-analysis software for immune sequencing data. TCRdb recomputed calls from the PCR reads with MiXCR, one row per CDR3 protein. The table shows hundreds of thousands of distinct CDR3 sequences, with around 60% occurring only once. Sequenced: blood. These receptor sequences come from a girl aged 2 to 9 with multiple sclerosis. Each CDR3 is given with its conserved first and last residue. D genes are given only for firm matches. A row's size may be missing; if present it is once, few, many or a size class.

J,V,size,D,DNA,CDR3
TRBJ2-5,TRBV29-1,.,.,TGCAGCGTTGAACGCGGGACGGAGACCCAGTACTTC,CSVERGTETQYF
TRBJ2-5,TRBV20-1,.,.,TGCAGTGCTAGAGATCTGGCCGGGAGAAAAGAGACCCAGTACTTC,CSARDLAGRKETQYF
TRBJ1-1,TRBV27,.,.,TGTGCCAGCAGTTTTAACAGACCCAACACTGAAGCTTTCTTT,CASSFNRPNTEAFF
TRBJ2-7,TRBV3-1,.,TRBD2,TGTGCCAGCAGCCATGGAGCTAGCGGGGGCTACGAGCAGGACTTC,CASSHGASGGYEQDF
TRBJ2-1,TRBV7-3,once,TRBD2,TGTGCCAGCAGCCCAATGGGACTAGCGGATGACAATGAGCAGTTCTTC,CASSPMGLADDNEQFF
TRBJ2-7,TRBV15,few,TRBD1,TGTGCCACCAGCAGAGATTGGGTCGAGACAGGGTCGGACGAGCAGTACTTC,CATSRDWVETGSDEQYF
TRBJ1-6,TRBV3-1,.,TRBD1,TGTGCCAGCAGCCTCTTACCGGGACAGAGAAATTCACCCCTCCACTTT,CASSLLPGQRNSPLHF
TRBJ2-1,TRBV9,.,TRBD2,TGTGCCAGCAGCGTCGGACCCGGGACTAGCGGGGTTCGCTCCTACAATGAGCAGTTCTTC,CASSVGPGTSGVRSYNEQFF
TRBJ2-5,TRBV6-5,.,.,TGTGCCAGCAGTCTGCCGGGACAACAGTACTTC,CASSLPGQQYF
TRBJ2-7,TRBV12-3/TRBV12-4,.,.,TGTGCCAGCAGTTTAGAAACTTGGGGGGACGAGCAGTACTTC,CASSLETWGDEQYF
TRBJ2-7,TRBV15,few,.,TGTGCCACCAGCAGAGAGGGGACGGGGGACGAGCAGTACTTC,CATSREGTGDEQYF
TRBJ1-2,TRBV7-2,once,.,TGTGCCAGCAGCTTGGAATTAGACCGGAGGAATGGCTACACCTTC,CASSLELDRRNGYTF
TRBJ1-5,TRBV28,.,.,TGTGCCAGCAGTTTCCTAAATCAGCCCCAGCATTTT,CASSFLNQPQHF
TRBJ2-5,TRBV9,.,.,TGTGCCAGCAGCGTAGAGGGCCTCGGGGAGACCCAGTACTTC,CASSVEGLGETQYF
TRBJ2-3,TRBV3-1,few,.,TGTGCCAGCAGCCAAGTTAAACTTTTTTTCACAGATACGCAGTATTTT,CASSQVKLFFTDTQYF
TRBJ2-5,TRBV7-2,.,.,TGTGCCAGCAGCTCACTCCGGGGTTCTCAAGAGACCCAGTACTTC,CASSSLRGSQETQYF
TRBJ2-1,TRBV5-1,.,TRBD2,TGCGCCAGCAGCTTGGGAGGGACTAGCGCATACAATGAGCAGTTCTTC,CASSLGGTSAYNEQFF
TRBJ1-1,TRBV12-3/TRBV12-4,once,TRBD1,TGTGCCAGCAACGGACAACAGGGGCTGAACACTGAAGCTTTCTTT,CASNGQQGLNTEAFF
TRBJ1-1,TRBV29-1,.,TRBD1,TGCAGCGTATGGACAGGGAACACTGAAGCTTTCTTT,CSVWTGNTEAFF
TRBJ1-1,TRBV29-1,.,TRBD1,TGCAGCGTTAGAATAGGGACAGGGCTCATGAACACTGAAGCTTTCTTT,CSVRIGTGLMNTEAFF
TRBJ2-3,TRBV20-1,.,TRBD2,TGCAGTGCTAGGCCCAGACTAGCAGTGGAGGGATCTAACACAGATACGCAGTATTTT,CSARPRLAVEGSNTDTQYF